This TCR beta chain originates from a study of beta chain features in type 1 diabetes. There are 13 residues in the CDR3. V lost 2 bases and J 4 bases, leaving 8 bases between the germline ends. CDR1 is SEHNR, CDR2 FQNEAQ, per germline (reference sequence). Broader study findings: Whatever favoring of shorter templates PCR might show would apply equally to patients and controls. Type 1 diabetes patients had TCRB CDR3s that were shorter (moderately but significantly so) in all four CD4+ subsets.

About this clone itself: What it recognizes is unknown.

Every bit of the isolated RNA underwent reverse transcription, so sequencing read expressed TCRB transcripts. Repertoires were generated with immunoSEQ multiplex PCR, while TCRdb's copy carries only in-frame clones and drops some. The repertoire holds approximately 140,000 clones, 9% seen once, with 0.75% in the top ten. The V gene is TRBV7-9, the J gene TRBJ2-5; weak D call: TRBD2 (5 bases). This clonotype was sampled from a man aged 25 to 40 with type 1 diabetes. The sequencing input was central memory CD4+ T cells from blood. Here the CDR3 DNA reads TGTGCCAGCAGCTTAAGTGGACTAGAGACCCAGTACTTC. Translation gives CASSLSGLETQYF.